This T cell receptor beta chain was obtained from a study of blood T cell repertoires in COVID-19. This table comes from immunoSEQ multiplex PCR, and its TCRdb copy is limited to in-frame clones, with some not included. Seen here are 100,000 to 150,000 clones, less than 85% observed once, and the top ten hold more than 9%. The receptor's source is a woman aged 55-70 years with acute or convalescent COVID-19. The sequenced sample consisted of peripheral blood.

The CDR3 region has the DNA TGCGCCAGCAGCAGGGAACAGGGGTTGGATGAGCAGTTCTTC. The encoded protein is CASSREQGLDEQFF. The rearrangement uses TRBV5-1 and TRBJ2-1; TRBD1 matches at 7 bases. V lost 4 bases to trimming and J lost 8 bases; unmatched junction nucleotides: 9. The CDR3 has 14 amino acids. In germline, CDR1 is SGHRS, CDR2 YFSETQ.